Below, 18 T cell receptor beta chains from the same sample are listed, as sequenced in a study of T cell repertoires in ileal Crohn's disease. The assay was immunoSEQ multiplex PCR, and TCRdb's table has in-frame clones only and misses some. The table shows fewer than 5,000 clones, with almost 80% occurring only once. Input material: ileal tissue. The receptors here all came from an adult with Crohn's disease.

The genes are TRBV2 and TRBJ1-1, with D possibly matching TRBD1 (6 bases). The ends were cut back, 6 bases at V and 1 base at J, with 12 bases in the middle. The CDR3 loop spans 14 amino acids. Germline lookup yields CDR1 SNHLY and CDR2 FYNNEI. Here the CDR3 DNA reads TGTGCCAGCAGAGACAGGCCCTCGAACACTGAAGCTTTCTTT. The encoded protein is CASRDRPSNTEAFF. The full variable domain, its missing parts supplied by reference TRBV2 and TRBJ1-1, is EPEVTQTPSHQVTQMGQEVILRCVPISNHLYFYWYRQILGQKVEFLVSFYNNEISEKSEIFDDQFSVERPDGSNFTLKIRSTKLEDSAMYFCASRDRPSNTEAFFGQGTRLTVV.

J is TRBJ2-7 and V is TRBV27; the D gene is possibly TRBD1 (5 bases). Trimming took off 4 bases at V and 2 bases at J, with 12 bases between the two ends. CDR1 and CDR2 (germline): MNHEY, SMNVEV (reference sequence). CDR3 size: 14 residues. The CDR3 DNA reads TGTGCCAGCAGTTACCAGGGTAGGGCCTACGAGCAGTACTTC. Its translation: CASSYQGRAYEQYF.

Here the CDR3 reads CASSLRRTSGEGNTQYF. DNA for the CDR3: TGTGCCAGCAGCTTGAGACGCACTAGCGGGGAGGGAAATACGCAGTATTTT. This chain uses TRBV5-4 with TRBJ2-3, with TRBD2 matching 10 bases. Trimming cost V 1 base and J 7 bases; bases outside gene matches: 12. Per germline, CDR1 SGHNT and CDR2 YYREEE (reference sequence). The CDR3 sequence is 17 residues long.

The V and J genes are TRBV5-6 and TRBJ2-1; 10 bases are shared with TRBD1. V shed 4 bases, J shed 5 bases, and the junction held 6 bases outside the gene matches. The germline V gene encodes CDR1 SGHDT and CDR2 YYEEEE. This CDR3 is 15 amino acids long. CDR3 protein: CASSPDRGTHNEQFF. The CDR3 DNA follows: TGTGCCAGCAGCCCGGACAGGGGGACCCACAATGAGCAGTTCTTC. Using reference TRBV5-6 and TRBJ2-1 for the parts outside the CDR3, the full variable domain is DAGVTQSPTHLIKTRGQQVTLRCSPKSGHDTVSWYQQALGQGPQFIFQYYEEEERQRGNFPDRFSGHQFPNYSSELNVNALLLGDSALYLCASSPDRGTHNEQFFGPGTRLTVL.

V is TRBV7-6 and J is TRBJ1-3; 7 bases match TRBD1. Per the germline V gene, CDR1 is SGHVS and CDR2 is FNYEAQ. The CDR3 runs 16 residues. With V trimmed by 5 bases and J by 4 bases, 11 bases remained unmatched. The CDR3 nucleotides are TGTGCCAGCAGCCTTAGGGACAGCACGGGGGGAAACACCATATATTTT. Translation: CASSLRDSTGGNTIYF.

The rearrangement joins TRBV4-1 to TRBJ1-6; D is ambiguous. This CDR3 comprises 16 residues. Deletions cut 0 bases from V and 14 bases from J, with 20 bases between. CDR1 MGHRA and CDR2 YSYEKL come from the germline V gene. The CDR3 DNA is TGCGCCAGCAGCCAAGAGGGAAGGGAGGCTTGGGGTACCCTCCACTTT. Translating gives CASSQEGREAWGTLHF.

J is TRBJ1-5 and V is TRBV11-2; no definite D call. There are 13 residues in the CDR3. The germline V and J ends were trimmed by 0 bases and 9 bases, with 9 bases remaining between them. Per the germline V gene, CDR1 is SGHAT and CDR2 is FQNNGV. The CDR3 sequence is CASSLDRAGPQHF. The DNA for the CDR3 is TGTGCCAGCAGCTTAGACCGCGCTGGGCCCCAGCATTTT.

The chain has TRBV5-1 and TRBJ2-1; a possible D gene is TRBD1 (5 bases). The CDR3 extends over 14 amino acids. Germline V gene sequence: CDR1 SGHRS, CDR2 YFSETQ. The V and J ends lost 5 bases and 5 bases respectively, with 14 bases between them. CDR3 DNA sequence: TGCGCCAGCAGATTCCGGACGGACAACAATGAGCAGTTCTTC. Translated, it gives CASRFRTDNNEQFF.

V is TRBV5-1 and J is TRBJ1-2; TRBD1 aligns across 7 bases. The ends lost 2 bases at V and 3 bases at J; junction bases unmatched: 7. The length of the CDR3 is 15 residues. Germline values: CDR1 SGHRS, CDR2 YFSETQ. DNA of the CDR3: TGCGCCAGCAGCTTAACACAGGGGATGGACTATGGCTACACCTTC. Its translation is CASSLTQGMDYGYTF.

The V and J genes are TRBV4-1 and TRBJ2-1; TRBD2 agrees at 7 bases. The V gene's germline CDR1 is MGHRA and CDR2 YSYEKL. V gave up 0 bases and J gave up 9 bases; unmatched junction bases: 8. This CDR3 comprises 15 residues. CDR3 sequence (DNA): TGCGCCAGCAGCCAAGAACAGGCGGGAGTTGGTGAGCAGTTCTTC. Residues: CASSQEQAGVGEQFF.

The chain is built from TRBV21-1 and TRBJ2-7; the D call TRBD2 from the table was never checked on the DNA. TRBV21-1 is a pseudogene segment. CDR3 size: 17 residues. The CDR3 spells CASSSHLRGAGYYEQYF. The CDR3 bases are TGTGCCAGCAGCTCTCACCTACGGGGGGCAGGGTACTACGAGCAGTACTTC.

The chain joins TRBV2 to TRBJ1-3, with D maybe TRBD1 (5 bases). CDR1 SNHLY and CDR2 FYNNEI come from the germline V gene. CDR3 length: 16 residues. V lost 2 bases to trimming and J lost 10 bases, with 21 bases between them. In DNA, the CDR3 is TGTGCCAGCAGTGAAAATAGGGCTCAGGGCGGAGGGACCATATATTTT. Amino acids: CASSENRAQGGGTIYF. Drawing the rest from reference TRBV2 and TRBJ1-3, the complete variable domain is EPEVTQTPSHQVTQMGQEVILRCVPISNHLYFYWYRQILGQKVEFLVSFYNNEISEKSEIFDDQFSVERPDGSNFTLKIRSTKLEDSAMYFCASSENRAQGGGTIYFGEGSWLTVV.

This clone has just a few counts. The gene calls are TRBV6-1 and TRBJ2-3; 7 bases match TRBD1. After removal of 1 base from V and 1 base from J, the junction contained 5 bases not matched to a gene. The CDR3 consists of 16 residues. Germline V gene data show CDR1 as MNHNS and CDR2 as SASEGT. The CDR3 here is CASSEEAGGGTDTQYF. The CDR3 DNA sequence: TGTGCCAGCAGTGAAGAGGCAGGGGGTGGCACAGATACGCAGTATTTT.

The chain links TRBV6-1 to TRBJ1-2; TRBD1 agrees at 10 bases. Germline loops: CDR1 MNHNS, CDR2 SASEGT. The V segment lost 4 bases and the J segment 4 bases; nucleotides outside the gene matches: 6. The CDR3 is made up of 15 amino acids. The CDR3 DNA reads as TGTGCCAGCAGTGGCCGGGACAGGGGCTTCTATGGCTACACCTTC. This sequence encodes CASSGRDRGFYGYTF.

This clone was detected once. CDR3 DNA: TGTGCCAGCAGAACTAGCGGGGGGGCCTACGAGCAGTACTTC. Translating it yields CASRTSGGAYEQYF. The chain links TRBV6-6 to TRBJ2-7; 13 positions match TRBD2. V was clipped by 6 bases and J by 2 bases; unmatched bases: 1. From germline, CDR1 is MNHNY and CDR2 SVGAGI (reference sequence). The CDR3 extends over 14 amino acids.

This clone is a singleton in its sample. This sequence joins TRBV19 and TRBJ1-2; D perhaps matches TRBD1 (6 bases). V lost 5 bases, J lost 4 bases, and 8 bases lay in between. The CDR3 totals 12 residues. Germline V CDR1 and CDR2: LNHDA, SQIVND (reference sequence). CDR3 sequence: CASSQQGYGYTF. The CDR3 DNA reads as TGTGCCAGTAGTCAACAGGGCTATGGCTACACCTTC.

This clone was observed a handful of times. The chain has TRBV9 and TRBJ1-1, with D maybe TRBD1 (5 bases). Trimming stripped 3 bases from V and 4 bases from J, with 16 bases between. The CDR3 sequence is 15 residues long. From germline, CDR1 is SGDLS and CDR2 YYNGEE. The CDR3, as DNA: TGTGCCAGCAGCGCGGGGGTTTTTGGGACCACTGAAGCTTTCTTT. The encoded protein is CASSAGVFGTTEAFF.

The sample holds a few counts of this clone. The chain uses TRBV5-1 and TRBJ2-6; possibly TRBD2 for D (5 bases). The CDR3 runs 16 residues. Trimming took 4 bases from V and 0 from J, leaving 11 bases between them. Germline CDR1 SGHRS, CDR2 YFSETQ. DNA for the CDR3: TGCGCCAGCAGCACTATCGGAGGCTCTGGGGCCAACGTCCTGACTTTC. This encodes CASSTIGGSGANVLTF. Full variable domain (remainder filled in from reference TRBV5-1 and TRBJ2-6): KAGVTQTPRYLIKTRGQQVTLSCSPISGHRSVSWYQQTPGQGLQFLFEYFSETQRNKGNFPGRFSGRQFSNSRSEMNVSTLELGDSALYLCASSTIGGSGANVLTFGAGSRLTVL.